A selection of T cell receptor beta chains follows, all from one sample in a study of graft-versus-host responses after intestinal transplantation. What these receptors recognize is not known. Sequencing was performed with immunoSEQ multiplex PCR; in TCRdb, only in-frame clones are kept and a portion is missing. Altogether about 47,000 clones are present, 85% to 95% being singletons, with the ten largest covering under 0.25%. Sequenced here: unstimulated CD8+ T cells sorted from spleen or lymph node cells, sampled before transplant. The source of these receptors is a human donor who was the organ donor for an intestinal transplant. CDR3s include the opening cysteine and the closing phenylalanine or tryptophan. D genes are given only for firm matches. Clone size is not always given. Where it is, it says once, few, many or a class for expanded clones.

size	V	D	J	CDR3	DNA
.	TRBV6-5	.	TRBJ2-3	CASTKPGQVGTQYF	TGTGCCAGCACTAAACCAGGGCAAGTCGGTACGCAGTATTTT
.	TRBV30	.	TRBJ2-1	CAWSRQYSYNEQFF	TGTGCCTGGAGTCGACAGTATAGTTACAATGAGCAGTTCTTC
.	TRBV7-8	TRBD1	TRBJ1-2	CASSLDGTGAYGYTF	TGTGCCAGCAGCTTAGATGGGACAGGGGCCTATGGCTACACCTTC
.	TRBV27	TRBD2	TRBJ2-1	CASSLSGGTLVYNEQFF	TGTGCCAGCAGTTTAAGCGGGGGGACCCTAGTATACAATGAGCAGTTCTTC
.	TRBV7-7	TRBD2	TRBJ2-5	CASSFGGVKQTQYF	TGTGCTAGCAGCTTCGGGGGGGTCAAACAGACCCAGTACTTC
.	TRBV19	TRBD1	TRBJ2-7	CASKPGQGTYEQYF	TGTGCCAGTAAACCCGGACAGGGGACCTACGAGCAGTACTTC
once	TRBV21-1	.	TRBJ1-3	CASQGGTGRQSGNTIYF	TGTGCCAGCCAGGGGGGTACAGGTCGACAGTCTGGAAACACCATATATTTT
.	TRBV2	.	TRBJ1-1	CASSVQGGGLNTEAFF	TGTGCCAGCAGTGTCCAGGGTGGGGGCCTGAACACTGAAGCTTTCTTT
.	TRBV11-2	TRBD2	TRBJ2-2	CASSPTSGGAAGELFF	TGTGCCAGCAGCCCCACTAGCGGGGGGGCCGCCGGGGAGCTGTTTTTT
.	TRBV6-1	.	TRBJ2-7	CASSLYEQYF	TGTGCCAGCAGTCTCTACGAGCAGTACTTC
.	TRBV9	TRBD2	TRBJ2-1	CASSPSSSGGAYNEQFF	TGTGCCAGCAGCCCTTCCTCTAGCGGGGGGGCCTACAATGAGCAGTTCTTC
.	TRBV6-6	.	TRBJ2-1	CASSYSSSGIYNEQFF	TGTGCCAGCAGTTATAGTAGTAGCGGTATTTACAATGAGCAGTTCTTC
once	TRBV28	TRBD2	TRBJ2-3	CASTTRGVQVNTDTQYF	TGTGCCAGCACCACCCGGGGGGTACAGGTAAACACAGATACGCAGTATTTT
.	TRBV28	TRBD1	TRBJ2-7	CASSFYGTGGLYEQYF	TGTGCCAGCAGTTTTTACGGGACAGGGGGACTTTACGAGCAGTACTTC
.	TRBV27	.	TRBJ2-1	CASNNQGDSNEQFF	TGTGCCAGCAATAATCAGGGCGATAGCAATGAGCAGTTCTTC
.	TRBV29-1	.	TRBJ2-1	CSVDPDAFNEQFF	TGCAGCGTTGACCCCGACGCGTTCAATGAGCAGTTCTTC
.	TRBV6-1	.	TRBJ1-2	CASSPGQIDYGYTF	TGTGCCAGCAGCCCGGGACAAATCGACTATGGCTACACCTTC
.	TRBV4-1	TRBD1	TRBJ2-7	CASSQGQGSYEQYF	TGCGCCAGCAGCCAAGGACAGGGCTCCTACGAGCAGTACTTC
.	TRBV29-1	TRBD1	TRBJ2-7	CSVVTGTGSPEQYF	TGCAGCGTCGTGACCGGGACAGGTTCGCCCGAGCAGTACTTC
.	TRBV27	.	TRBJ2-7	CASSLTHSYEQYF	TGTGCCAGCAGTTTGACCCACTCCTACGAGCAGTACTTC
.	TRBV2	.	TRBJ1-1	CASSDKLNTEAFF	TGTGCCAGCAGTGACAAGTTGAACACTGAAGCTTTCTTT
.	TRBV2	TRBD2	TRBJ2-5	CASIERGKETQYF	TGTGCCAGCATAGAGCGGGGGAAAGAGACCCAGTACTTC
.	TRBV7-9	TRBD1	TRBJ2-1	CASSSDRGAYNEQFF	TGTGCCAGCAGCTCCGACAGGGGAGCCTACAATGAGCAGTTCTTC
.	TRBV19	.	TRBJ2-7	CASSIYSDSSYEQYF	TGTGCCAGTAGTATATACAGCGACAGCTCCTACGAGCAGTACTTC
.	TRBV30	.	TRBJ2-7	CAWSRLGGGEQYF	TGTGCCTGGAGTAGGCTGGGAGGGGGCGAGCAGTACTTC
few	TRBV5-8	.	TRBJ2-2	CASSLGTALGINTGELFF	TGTGCCAGCAGCTTGGGGACGGCCCTAGGGATAAACACCGGGGAGCTGTTTTTT
few	TRBV27	.	TRBJ1-1	CASRRNTEAFF	TGTGCCAGCAGAAGGAACACTGAAGCTTTCTTT
.	TRBV7-9	.	TRBJ2-1	CASGGARGYYNEQFF	TGTGCCAGCGGGGGGGCCCGCGGCTACTACAATGAGCAGTTCTTC
.	TRBV10-3	.	TRBJ2-6	CAISENSASGANVLTF	TGTGCCATCAGTGAGAATTCCGCCTCTGGGGCCAACGTCCTGACTTTC
.	TRBV7-3	TRBD2	TRBJ2-1	CASSSTGLGDNEQFF	TGTGCCAGCAGCTCAACGGGACTAGGGGACAATGAGCAGTTCTTC
.	TRBV28	.	TRBJ1-5	CASTSEGIWQPQHF	TGTGCCAGCACCTCGGAGGGTATTTGGCAGCCCCAGCATTTT
.	TRBV6-5	.	TRBJ2-7	CASSSPGSFTYEQYF	TGTGCCAGCAGTTCCCCGGGGAGCTTCACCTACGAGCAGTACTTC
.	TRBV7-6	TRBD1	TRBJ2-7	CASSSTGEGSYEQYF	TGTGCCAGCAGCTCGACAGGGGAAGGGAGCTACGAGCAGTACTTC
.	TRBV9	.	TRBJ2-7	CASSVNLQGNRYEQYF	TGTGCCAGCAGCGTAAATCTTCAGGGAAATAGATACGAGCAGTACTTC
.	TRBV14	.	TRBJ2-7	CASSQAGGGEQYF	TGTGCCAGCAGCCAAGCCGGAGGCGGCGAGCAGTACTTC
.	TRBV27	.	TRBJ1-5	CASSLSSGEVNQPQHF	TGTGCCAGCAGTTTATCGTCCGGGGAGGTCAACCAGCCCCAGCATTTT
.	TRBV14	TRBD1	TRBJ1-6	CASSQGGGLPLHF	TGTGCCAGCAGCCAAGGAGGGGGCTTGCCCCTCCACTTT
.	TRBV18	.	TRBJ2-7	CASSPASTQSYEQYF	TGTGCCAGCTCACCAGCCTCTACCCAGTCCTACGAGCAGTACTTC
.	TRBV27	.	TRBJ2-7	CASSLVGLGYEQYF	TGTGCCAGCAGTTTAGTCGGTTTGGGCTACGAGCAGTACTTC
.	TRBV6-5	.	TRBJ2-5	CASSLGTAQETQYF	TGTGCCAGCAGTTTGGGCACGGCACAAGAGACCCAGTACTTC
.	TRBV7-9	.	TRBJ2-7	CASSLAGSSYEQYF	TGTGCCAGCAGCTTAGCAGGGTCATCCTACGAGCAGTACTTC